Here is one TCR beta chain with its context. The antigen is undetermined. The data originate from a study of graft-versus-host responses after intestinal transplantation. Study summary: Grafts were multivisceral, liver-intestinal, or isolated intestinal.

Study results and caveats: GvH clonotypes were identified within recipient marrow, with a subset emerging first in ileum or blood.

Germline-derived CDR1 and CDR2 are MDHEN and SYDVKM. This CDR3 spans 15 amino acids. The trim removed 3 bases at V and 2 bases at J, leaving 7 bases unmatched. Sequencing used immunoSEQ multiplex PCR; TCRdb keeps in-frame clones, though not all of them. Here the sample spans over 100,000 clones, approximately 95% being singletons. Sequenced material: unstimulated CD8+ T cells sorted from spleen or lymph node cells, taken before intestinal transplant. The TCR sequence derives from a human donor who received an intestinal transplant. V usage is TRBV28 and J usage is TRBJ2-7, with TRBD1 matching over 7 bases. The CDR3 sequence is CASSLAGTGAYEQYF. The DNA for the CDR3 is TGTGCCAGCAGTTTGGCAGGTACAGGGGCCTACGAGCAGTACTTC.